This entry concerns a single T cell receptor beta chain. Its antigen is unknown. This sample stems from a study of T cells after yellow fever vaccination. As for the study in general: Low-cell-number fractions were prepared with SMART-Seq v4 Ultra Low Input.

A 5'RACE template-switching step, the method used to make TCR cDNA, added a universal primer site and UMIs. TCRdb re-derived calls from the 5' RACE reads in MiXCR, one entry per CDR3 protein. This table holds under 400,000 distinct CDR3 sequences, about an eighth found once. Study observations and caveats: Most clones from primary vaccination were detected again post-booster (about 96% CD4, 88% CD8). Overlap between CD4 and CD8 compartments was detected for a small share of clonotypes.

This receptor was obtained from a young man who received the YFV17D yellow fever vaccine. The sample in question was CD4+ T cells sorted from PBMCs, obtained 15 days after the yellow fever booster vaccination.

The CDR3 bases are TGTGCCAGCAGTTACCTGGGACAGGGTACGCAGTATTTT. Residues: CASSYLGQGTQYF. The rearrangement links TRBV6-5 to TRBJ2-3; 9 nucleotides agree with TRBD1. Germline assignment: CDR1 MNHEY and CDR2 SVGAGI. The CDR3 is 13 residues long. V shed 2 bases, J shed 8 bases, and the junction held 2 bases outside the gene matches.